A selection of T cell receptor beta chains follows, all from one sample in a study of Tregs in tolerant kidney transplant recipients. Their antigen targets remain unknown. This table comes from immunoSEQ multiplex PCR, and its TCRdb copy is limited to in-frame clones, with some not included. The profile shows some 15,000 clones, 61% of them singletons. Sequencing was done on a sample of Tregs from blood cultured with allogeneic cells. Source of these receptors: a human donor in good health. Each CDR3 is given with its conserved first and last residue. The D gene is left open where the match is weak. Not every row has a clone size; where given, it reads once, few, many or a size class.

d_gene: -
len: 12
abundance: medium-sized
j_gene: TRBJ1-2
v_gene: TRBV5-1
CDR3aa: CASSFPPRGYTF
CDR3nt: TGCGCCAGCAGCTTCCCCCCGAGGGGCTACACCTTC

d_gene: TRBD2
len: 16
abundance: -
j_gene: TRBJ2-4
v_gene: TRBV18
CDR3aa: CASSPWRGAGENIQYF
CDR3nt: TGTGCCAGCTCACCTTGGCGGGGGGCTGGAGAAAACATTCAGTACTTC

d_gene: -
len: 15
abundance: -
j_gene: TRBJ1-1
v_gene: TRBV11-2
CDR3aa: CASSLNLNFNTEAFF
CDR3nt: TGTGCCAGCAGCTTAAATCTGAATTTTAACACTGAAGCTTTCTTT

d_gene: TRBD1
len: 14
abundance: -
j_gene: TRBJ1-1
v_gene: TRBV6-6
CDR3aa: CASGQGREGAEAFF
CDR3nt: TGTGCCAGCGGACAGGGGCGGGAAGGTGCTGAAGCTTTCTTT

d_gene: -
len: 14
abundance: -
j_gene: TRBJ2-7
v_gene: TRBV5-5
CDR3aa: CASSLVWGSYEQYF
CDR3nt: TGTGCCAGCAGCTTGGTCTGGGGTTCCTACGAGCAGTACTTC

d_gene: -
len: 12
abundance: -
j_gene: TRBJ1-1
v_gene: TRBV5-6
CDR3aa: CASSGQNTEAFF
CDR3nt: TGTGCCAGCAGCGGACAGAACACTGAAGCTTTCTTT

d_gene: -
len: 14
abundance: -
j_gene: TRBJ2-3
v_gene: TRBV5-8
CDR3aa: CASSLRGSTDTQYF
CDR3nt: TGTGCCAGCAGCTTGCGAGGGTCCACAGATACGCAGTATTTT

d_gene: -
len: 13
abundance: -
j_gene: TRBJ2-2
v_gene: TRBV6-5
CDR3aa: CASMIRGAGELFF
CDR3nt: TGTGCCAGCATGATCAGGGGTGCCGGGGAGCTGTTTTTT

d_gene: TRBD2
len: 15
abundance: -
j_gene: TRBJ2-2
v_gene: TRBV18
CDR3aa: CASSPGLEKFGELFF
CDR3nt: TGTGCCAGCTCACCGGGACTAGAAAAATTCGGGGAGCTGTTTTTT

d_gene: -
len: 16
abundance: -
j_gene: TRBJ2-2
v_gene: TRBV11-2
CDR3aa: CASSLEFWRAPGELFF
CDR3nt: TGTGCCAGCAGCTTAGAGTTCTGGAGGGCCCCCGGGGAGCTGTTTTTT

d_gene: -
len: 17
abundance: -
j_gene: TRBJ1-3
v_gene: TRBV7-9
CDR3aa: CASSLQTGHSSGNTIYF
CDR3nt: TGTGCCAGCAGCCTCCAGACTGGGCACAGCTCTGGAAACACCATATATTTT

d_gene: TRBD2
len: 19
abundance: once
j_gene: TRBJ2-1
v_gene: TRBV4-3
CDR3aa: CASSQGLAGGVVSYNEQFF
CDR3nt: TGCGCCAGCAGCCAAGGCCTAGCGGGAGGTGTTGTTTCCTACAATGAGCAGTTCTTC

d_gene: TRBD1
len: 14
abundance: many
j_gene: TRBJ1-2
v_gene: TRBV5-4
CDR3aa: CASSPSGQPYGYTF
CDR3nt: TGTGCCAGCAGCCCTTCGGGACAGCCCTATGGCTACACCTTC

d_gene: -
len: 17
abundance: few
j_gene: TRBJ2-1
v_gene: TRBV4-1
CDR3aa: CASSLYRGRGGYNEQFF
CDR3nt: TGCGCCAGCAGCCTATACCGGGGCAGGGGTGGATACAATGAGCAGTTCTTC

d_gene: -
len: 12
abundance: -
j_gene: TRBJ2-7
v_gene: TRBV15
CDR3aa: CATSIQGVEQYF
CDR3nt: TGTGCCACCAGCATACAGGGAGTCGAGCAGTACTTC

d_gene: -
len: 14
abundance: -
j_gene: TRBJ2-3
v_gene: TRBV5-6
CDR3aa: CASSLVANTDTQYF
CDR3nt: TGTGCCAGCAGCTTGGTCGCCAACACAGATACGCAGTATTTT

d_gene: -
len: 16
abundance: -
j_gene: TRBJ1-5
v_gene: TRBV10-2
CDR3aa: CASSESSRGRHQPQHF
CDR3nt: TGCGCCAGCAGTGAGTCAAGTCGGGGGCGCCATCAGCCCCAGCATTTT

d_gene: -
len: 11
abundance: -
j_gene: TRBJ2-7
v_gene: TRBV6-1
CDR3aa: CASSRGYEQYF
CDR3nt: TGTGCCAGCAGTCGAGGATACGAGCAGTACTTC

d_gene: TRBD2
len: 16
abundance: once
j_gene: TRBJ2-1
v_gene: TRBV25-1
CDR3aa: CASSGTSGRGHNEQFF
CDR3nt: TGTGCCAGCAGTGGGACTAGCGGGAGGGGCCACAATGAGCAGTTCTTC

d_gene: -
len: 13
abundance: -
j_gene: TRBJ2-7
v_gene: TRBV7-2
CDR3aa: CASSPGPHYEQYF
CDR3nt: TGTGCCAGCAGCCCTGGACCGCACTACGAGCAGTACTTC

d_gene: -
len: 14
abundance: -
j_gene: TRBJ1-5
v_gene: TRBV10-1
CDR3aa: CASRWREVHQPQHF
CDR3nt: TGCGCCAGCAGGTGGAGGGAGGTACATCAGCCCCAGCATTTT

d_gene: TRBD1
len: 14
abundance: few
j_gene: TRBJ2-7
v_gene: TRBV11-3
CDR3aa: CASSSRDRHYEQYF
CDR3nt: TGTGCCAGCAGCTCCCGGGACAGGCACTACGAGCAGTACTTC